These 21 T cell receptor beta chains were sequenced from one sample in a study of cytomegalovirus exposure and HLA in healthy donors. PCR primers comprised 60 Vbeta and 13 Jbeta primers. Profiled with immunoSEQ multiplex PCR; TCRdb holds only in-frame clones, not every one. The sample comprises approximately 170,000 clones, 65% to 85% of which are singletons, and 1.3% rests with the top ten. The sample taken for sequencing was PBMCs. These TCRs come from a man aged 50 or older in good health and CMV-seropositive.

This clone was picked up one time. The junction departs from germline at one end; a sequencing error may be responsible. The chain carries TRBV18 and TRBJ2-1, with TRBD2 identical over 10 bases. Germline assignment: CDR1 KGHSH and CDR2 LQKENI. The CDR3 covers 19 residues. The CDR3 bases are TGTGCCAGCGCACCCAGCGGACTAGCGGAGGGCCGTTCCTACAATGAGCAGTTCTTC. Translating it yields CASAPSGLAEGRSYNEQFF.

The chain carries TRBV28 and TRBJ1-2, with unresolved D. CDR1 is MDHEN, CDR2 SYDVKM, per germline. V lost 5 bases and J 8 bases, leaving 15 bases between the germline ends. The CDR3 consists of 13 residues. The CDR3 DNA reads TGTGCCAGCAGTCCAGGTATTCCGCCGGGCTACACCTTC. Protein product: CASSPGIPPGYTF.

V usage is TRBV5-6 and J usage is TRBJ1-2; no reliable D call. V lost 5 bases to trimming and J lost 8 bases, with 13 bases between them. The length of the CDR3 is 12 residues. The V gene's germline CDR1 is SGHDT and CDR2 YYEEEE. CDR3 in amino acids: CASSVKGGGYTF. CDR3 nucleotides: TGTGCCAGCAGTGTGAAGGGAGGGGGCTACACCTTC.

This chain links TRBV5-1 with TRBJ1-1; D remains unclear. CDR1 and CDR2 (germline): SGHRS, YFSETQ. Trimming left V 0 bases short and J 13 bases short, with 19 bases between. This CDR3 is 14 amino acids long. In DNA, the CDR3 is TGCGCCAGCAGCTTGGAAGGCGGACTAGGGTATGTTTTCTTT. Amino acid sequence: CASSLEGGLGYVFF.

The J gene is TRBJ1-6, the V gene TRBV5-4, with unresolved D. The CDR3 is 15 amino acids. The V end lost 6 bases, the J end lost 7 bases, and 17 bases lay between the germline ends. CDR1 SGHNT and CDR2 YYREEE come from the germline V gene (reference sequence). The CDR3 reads CASTWAPKANSPLHF. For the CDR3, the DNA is TGTGCCAGCACCTGGGCTCCGAAGGCCAATTCACCCCTCCACTTT. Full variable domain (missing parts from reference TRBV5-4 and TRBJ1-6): ETGVTQSPTHLIKTRGQQVTLRCSSQSGHNTVSWYQQALGQGPQFIFQYYREEENGRGNFPPRFSGLQFPNYSSELNVNALELDDSALYLCASTWAPKANSPLHFGNGTRLTVT.

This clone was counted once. CDR3 sequence reads: CATSRGRQGARQPQHF. The CDR3, as DNA: TGTGCCACCAGCAGGGGCCGACAGGGGGCAAGGCAGCCCCAGCATTTT. The rearrangement links TRBV15 to TRBJ1-5; 10 bases align to TRBD1. Unmatched junction bases numbered 9, after V lost 3 bases and J lost 7 bases. Germline CDR1 LNHNV, CDR2 YYDKDF (reference sequence). This CDR3 comprises 16 residues.

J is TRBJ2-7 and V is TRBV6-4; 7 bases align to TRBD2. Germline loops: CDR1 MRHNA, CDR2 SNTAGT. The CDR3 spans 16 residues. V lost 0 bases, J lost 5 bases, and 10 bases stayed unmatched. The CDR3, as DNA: TGTGCCAGCAGTGACTCCCCGGGGGGAGCCTTTGACGAGCAGTACTTC. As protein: CASSDSPGGAFDEQYF.

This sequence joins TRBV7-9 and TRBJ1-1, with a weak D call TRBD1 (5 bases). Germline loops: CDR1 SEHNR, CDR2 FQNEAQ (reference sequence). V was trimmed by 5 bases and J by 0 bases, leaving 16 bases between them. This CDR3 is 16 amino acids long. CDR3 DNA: TGTGCCAGCAGCAGGCGTTCGGGACTCTTGAACACTGAAGCTTTCTTT. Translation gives CASSRRSGLLNTEAFF.

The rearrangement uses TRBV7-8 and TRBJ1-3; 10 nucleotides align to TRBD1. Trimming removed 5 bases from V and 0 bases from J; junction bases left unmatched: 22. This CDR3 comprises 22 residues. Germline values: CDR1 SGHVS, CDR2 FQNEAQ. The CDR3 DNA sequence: TGTGCCAGCAGCCATTATAGGGTGCCTGGGACAGGGGAAACGAGCTCTGGAAACACCATATATTTT. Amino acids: CASSHYRVPGTGETSSGNTIYF.

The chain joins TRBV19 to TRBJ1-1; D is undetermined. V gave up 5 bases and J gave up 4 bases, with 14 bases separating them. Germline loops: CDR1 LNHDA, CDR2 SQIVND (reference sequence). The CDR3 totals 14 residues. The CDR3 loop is CASSPTAGFTEAFF. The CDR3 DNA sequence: TGTGCCAGTAGTCCCACGGCGGGGTTCACTGAAGCTTTCTTT.

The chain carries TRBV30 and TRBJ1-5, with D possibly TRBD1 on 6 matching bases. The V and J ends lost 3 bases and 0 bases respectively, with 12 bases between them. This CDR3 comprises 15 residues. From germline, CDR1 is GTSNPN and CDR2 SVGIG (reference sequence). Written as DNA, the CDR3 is TGTGCCTGGAGGGGATCAGGGGCTAGCAATCAGCCCCAGCATTTT. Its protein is CAWRGSGASNQPQHF.

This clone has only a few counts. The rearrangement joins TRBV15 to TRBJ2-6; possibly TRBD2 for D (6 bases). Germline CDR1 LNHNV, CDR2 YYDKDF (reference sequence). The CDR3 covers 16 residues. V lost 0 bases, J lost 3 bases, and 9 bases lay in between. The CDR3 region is CATSRDTGVGANVLTF. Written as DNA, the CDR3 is TGTGCCACCAGCAGAGATACGGGGGTTGGGGCCAACGTCCTGACTTTC.

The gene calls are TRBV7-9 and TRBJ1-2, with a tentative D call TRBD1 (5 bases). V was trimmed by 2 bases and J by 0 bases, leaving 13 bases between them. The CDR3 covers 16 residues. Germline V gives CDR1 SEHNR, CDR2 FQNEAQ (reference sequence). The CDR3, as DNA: TGTGCCAGCAGCTTAACCCAGGGTCGGTCTAACTATGGCTACACCTTC. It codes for CASSLTQGRSNYGYTF.

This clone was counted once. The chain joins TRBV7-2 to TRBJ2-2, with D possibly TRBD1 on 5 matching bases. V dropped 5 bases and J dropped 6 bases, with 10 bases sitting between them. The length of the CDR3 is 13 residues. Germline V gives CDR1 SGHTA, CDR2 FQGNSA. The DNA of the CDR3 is TGTGCCAGCAGCCCCAGGGTTCCCGGGGAGCTGTTTTTT. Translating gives CASSPRVPGELFF.

The CDR3 DNA is TGTGCCAGCAAAAGGGGTAAGACAAGCTCCTACGAGCAGTACTTC. Its protein is CASKRGKTSSYEQYF. The chain recombines TRBV28 with TRBJ2-7; D is possibly TRBD1 (5 bases). Trimming pared 7 bases from V and 0 bases from J, leaving 16 bases between. Germline V CDR1 and CDR2: MDHEN, SYDVKM. The CDR3 has 15 residues.

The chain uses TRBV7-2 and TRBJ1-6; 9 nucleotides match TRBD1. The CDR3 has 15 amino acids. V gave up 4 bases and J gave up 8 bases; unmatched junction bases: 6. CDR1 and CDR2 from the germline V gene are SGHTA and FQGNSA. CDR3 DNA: TGTGCCAGCAGCTCGCCGGACAGGGGAGATTCACCCCTCCACTTT. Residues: CASSSPDRGDSPLHF.

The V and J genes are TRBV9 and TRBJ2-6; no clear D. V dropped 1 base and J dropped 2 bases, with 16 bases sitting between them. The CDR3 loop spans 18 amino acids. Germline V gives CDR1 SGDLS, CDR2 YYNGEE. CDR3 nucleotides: TGTGCCAGCAGCGTAAAAACCTACGCCTCGGCTGGGGCCAACGTCCTGACTTTC. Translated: CASSVKTYASAGANVLTF. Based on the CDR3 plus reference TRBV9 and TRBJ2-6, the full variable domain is DSGVTQTPKHLITATGQRVTLRCSPRSGDLSVYWYQQSLDQGLQFLIQYYNGEERAKGNILERFSAQQFPDLHSELNLSSLELGDSALYFCASSVKTYASAGANVLTFGAGSRLTVL.

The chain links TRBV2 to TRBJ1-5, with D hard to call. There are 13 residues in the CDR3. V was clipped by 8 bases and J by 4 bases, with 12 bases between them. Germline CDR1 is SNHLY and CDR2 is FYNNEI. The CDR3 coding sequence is TGTGCCAGCCTAAGAACCGAAAATCAGCCCCAGCATTTT. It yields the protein CASLRTENQPQHF.

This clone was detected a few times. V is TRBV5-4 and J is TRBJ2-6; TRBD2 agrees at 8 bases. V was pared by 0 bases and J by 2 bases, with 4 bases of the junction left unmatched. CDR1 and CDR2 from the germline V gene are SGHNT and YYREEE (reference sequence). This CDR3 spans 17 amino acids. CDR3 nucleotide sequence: TGTGCCAGCAGCTTGGTCGGGGGGGCGGCTGGGGCCAACGTCCTGACTTTC. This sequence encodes CASSLVGGAAGANVLTF.

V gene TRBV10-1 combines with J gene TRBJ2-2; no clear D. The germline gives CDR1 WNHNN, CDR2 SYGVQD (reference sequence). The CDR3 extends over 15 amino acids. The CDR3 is CARSEAHENTGELFF. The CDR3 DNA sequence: TGCGCGAGGAGTGAGGCACACGAGAACACCGGGGAGCTGTTTTTT.

This chain's CDR3 is CASSQAIPGTGYGYTF. The CDR3 nucleotides are TGCGCCAGCAGCCAAGCCATTCCGGGGACAGGCTATGGCTACACCTTC. J is TRBJ1-2 and V is TRBV4-1; 8 bases align to TRBD1. The trim removed 1 base at V and 4 bases at J, leaving 8 bases unmatched. The CDR3 has 16 amino acids. Germline loops: CDR1 MGHRA, CDR2 YSYEKL.